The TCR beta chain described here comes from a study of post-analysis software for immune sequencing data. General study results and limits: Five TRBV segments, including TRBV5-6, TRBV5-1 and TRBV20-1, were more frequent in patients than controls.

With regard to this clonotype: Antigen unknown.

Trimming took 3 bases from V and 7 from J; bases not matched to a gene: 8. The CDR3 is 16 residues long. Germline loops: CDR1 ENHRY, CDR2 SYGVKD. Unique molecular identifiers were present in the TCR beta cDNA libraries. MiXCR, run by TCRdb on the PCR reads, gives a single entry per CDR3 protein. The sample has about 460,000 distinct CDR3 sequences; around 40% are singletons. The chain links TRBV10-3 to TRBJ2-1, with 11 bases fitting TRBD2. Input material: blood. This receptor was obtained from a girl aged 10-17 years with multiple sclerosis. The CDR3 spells CAISDELAGGGNEQFF. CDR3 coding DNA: TGTGCCATCAGTGATGAGCTAGCGGGAGGCGGGAATGAGCAGTTCTTC.